These T cell receptor beta chains were read from a single sample in a study of shared clonotypes between healthy human individuals. The method was immunoSEQ multiplex PCR; TCRdb's version includes in-frame clones alone and lacks a portion of them. The table records fewer than 1 million clones, about 96% of them present only once. The sequenced sample was naive CD8+ T cells sorted from blood. Source of these receptors: a man aged 30-40 years in good health. CDR3s include the opening cysteine and the closing phenylalanine or tryptophan. D genes are given only for firm matches. Clone size is stated in some rows and not others, as once, few, many or a class when expanded.

TRBV7-9	TRBJ2-7	TRBD1	-	CASSLGTGTGGERPYEQYF	TGTGCCAGCAGCTTAGGTACCGGGACAGGGGGCGAAAGACCCTACGAGCAGTACTTC
TRBV7-9	TRBJ1-1	-	-	CASSTGKVTEAFF	TGTGCCAGCAGCACGGGGAAGGTCACTGAAGCTTTCTTT
TRBV19	TRBJ2-2	-	-	CASSFSSTGELFF	TGTGCCAGTAGTTTCTCGAGCACCGGGGAGCTGTTTTTT
TRBV5-5	TRBJ2-5	-	-	CASSLGARVGSRETQYF	TGTGCCAGCAGCTTGGGTGCGCGGGTCGGATCTCGCGAGACCCAGTACTTC
TRBV5-1	TRBJ1-4	-	-	CASRGSTATNEKLFF	TGCGCCAGCAGGGGATCAACTGCAACTAATGAAAAACTGTTTTTT
TRBV4-1	TRBJ2-1	TRBD2	-	CASSQATGVAGSYNEQFF	TGCGCCAGCAGCCAAGCGACCGGGGTAGCGGGATCCTACAATGAGCAGTTCTTC
TRBV27	TRBJ2-1	TRBD2	-	CASSLMGLAGGSSSYNEQFF	TGTGCCAGCAGTTTGATGGGGCTAGCGGGAGGGTCAAGCTCCTACAATGAGCAGTTCTTC
TRBV7-3	TRBJ2-7	-	once	CASSLTDEGRNYEQYF	TGTGCCAGCAGCTTAACGGATGAGGGACGGAACTACGAGCAGTACTTC
TRBV28	TRBJ2-1	TRBD2	-	CASSFGGSSYNEQFF	TGTGCCAGCAGTTTTGGCGGGAGCTCCTACAATGAGCAGTTCTTC
TRBV9	TRBJ2-3	TRBD1	-	CASNTGGLADTQYF	TGTGCCAGCAATACAGGGGGCCTCGCAGATACGCAGTATTTT
TRBV7-6	TRBJ2-2	-	-	CASSSEWDRPSAGALNTGELFF	TGTGCCAGCAGCTCGGAGTGGGACAGACCCTCAGCGGGGGCCTTGAACACCGGGGAGCTGTTTTTT
TRBV27	TRBJ2-7	-	-	CASSSGFSYEQYF	TGTGCCAGCAGTTCAGGTTTCTCCTACGAGCAGTACTTC
TRBV5-6	TRBJ2-7	TRBD1	-	CASSLNPGQGHEQYF	TGTGCCAGCAGCTTGAATCCGGGACAGGGTCACGAGCAGTACTTC
TRBV27	TRBJ1-5	-	-	CASSAEWGPQHF	TGTGCCAGCAGTGCCGAGTGGGGGCCCCAGCATTTT
TRBV29-1	TRBJ2-7	-	-	CSVMELNTYEQYF	TGCAGCGTTATGGAACTCAATACCTACGAGCAGTACTTC
TRBV23-1	TRBJ2-3	-	-	CASSQSGRGGCYDTDTQYF	TGCGCCAGCAGTCAATCGGGCAGGGGTGGGTGCTACGACACAGATACGCAGTATTTT
TRBV9	TRBJ2-1	TRBD1	-	CASSAGTGVDEQFF	TGTGCCAGCAGCGCCGGGACAGGGGTCGATGAGCAGTTCTTC
TRBV15	TRBJ2-2	-	once	CATLDDTGELFF	TGTGCCACCCTCGACGACACCGGGGAGCTGTTTTTT
TRBV27	TRBJ1-1	-	-	CASTPFGGGTNTEAFF	TGTGCCAGCACCCCTTTCGGCGGGGGCACGAACACTGAAGCTTTCTTT
TRBV19	TRBJ2-2	-	-	CASSMYYPNTGELFF	TGTGCCAGTAGTATGTACTATCCGAACACCGGGGAGCTGTTTTTT
TRBV7-9	TRBJ2-7	-	-	CASSLSGTRTSYEQYF	TGTGCCAGCAGCTTATCCGGGACCCGTACCTCCTACGAGCAGTACTTC
TRBV7-9	TRBJ2-7	TRBD1	-	CASSSTRDRSSYEQYF	TGTGCCAGCAGCTCCACCCGGGACAGGAGCTCCTACGAGCAGTACTTC
TRBV6-6	TRBJ1-1	-	-	CASRPMNTEAFF	TGTGCCAGCAGGCCGATGAACACTGAAGCTTTCTTT
TRBV11-3	TRBJ2-1	TRBD1	once	CASSSRDRGPNEQFF	TGTGCCAGCAGCTCCCGGGACAGGGGGCCCAATGAGCAGTTCTTC
TRBV11-2	TRBJ1-5	-	-	CASSLEANQPQHF	TGTGCCAGCAGCTTAGAGGCTAATCAGCCCCAGCATTTT
TRBV5-1	TRBJ2-1	-	-	CASSLAGLWQFF	TGCGCCAGCAGCTTGGCGGGCTTATGGCAGTTCTTC
TRBV9	TRBJ2-2	TRBD2	-	CASSVSGTGELFF	TGTGCCAGCAGCGTTAGCGGGACTGGGGAGCTGTTTTTT
TRBV11-2	TRBJ1-5	-	-	CASSPTVGQPQHF	TGTGCCAGCAGCCCAACCGTGGGTCAGCCCCAGCATTTT
TRBV6-6	TRBJ2-7	-	-	CASSYSRQDYEQYF	TGTGCCAGCAGTTACTCCAGGCAGGACTACGAGCAGTACTTC
TRBV7-8	TRBJ1-2	-	-	CASSPGPENYGYTF	TGTGCCAGCAGTCCAGGGCCGGAGAACTATGGCTACACCTTC
TRBV29-1	TRBJ2-7	TRBD1	-	CSVVWTGAYEQYF	TGCAGCGTTGTTTGGACAGGGGCCTACGAGCAGTACTTC
TRBV5-1	TRBJ2-7	-	-	CASSLQGVEQYF	TGCGCCAGCAGCTTACAGGGAGTTGAGCAGTACTTC